One sample yielded the 14 T cell receptor beta chains listed below, sequenced in a study of blood T cell repertoires in COVID-19. TCRdb keeps only in-frame clones here, not all; method: immunoSEQ multiplex PCR. Of some 150,000 clones listed, about 92% are singletons. The sample comprised peripheral blood. These receptors were taken from a human donor in a cohort sampled during active COVID-19.

The chain is built from TRBV6-5 and TRBJ1-1, with D maybe TRBD1 (5 bases). This CDR3 has 13 amino acids. Trimming shortened V by 8 bases and J by 3 bases, and 13 bases separated the two germline ends. Germline CDR1 and CDR2: MNHEY and SVGAGI. CDR3 bases: TGTGCCAGCGTCAGGGCTGCGGACACTGAAGCTTTCTTT. Its protein product is CASVRAADTEAFF.

This chain uses TRBV5-6 with TRBJ2-3, with D possibly TRBD1 on 5 matching bases. V was clipped by 6 bases and J by 2 bases, with 16 bases between them. The CDR3 runs 15 residues. Germline V lookup: CDR1 SGHDT, CDR2 YYEEEE. The CDR3, as DNA: TGTGCCAGCACCAGAGCCAGGGAAGTCACAGATACGCAGTATTTT. As protein: CASTRAREVTDTQYF.

The rearrangement joins TRBV7-2 to TRBJ2-5; 11 nucleotides line up with TRBD2. J lost 5 bases, V lost 3 bases, and 2 bases had no gene match. This CDR3 region has 14 residues. The germline gives CDR1 SGHTA, CDR2 FQGNSA. The CDR3 loop is CASSLTSGAETQYF. CDR3 coding DNA: TGTGCCAGCAGCTTGACTAGCGGGGCGGAGACCCAGTACTTC. Together with reference TRBV7-2 and TRBJ2-5, the CDR3 gives the full variable domain: GAGVSQSPSNKVTEKGKDVELRCDPISGHTALYWYRQSLGQGLEFLIYFQGNSAPDKSGLPSDRFSAERTGGSVSTLTIQRTQQEDSAVYLCASSLTSGAETQYFGPGTRLLVL.

The chain carries TRBV19 and TRBJ1-1; the D is unclear. This CDR3 comprises 15 residues. Trimming removed 2 bases at V and 1 base at J, with 11 bases between. Germline V lookup: CDR1 LNHDA, CDR2 SQIVND (reference sequence). CDR3 protein: CASSIRGRENTEAFF. CDR3 DNA sequence: TGTGCCAGTAGTATACGAGGACGGGAGAACACTGAAGCTTTCTTT.

This chain links TRBV27 with TRBJ2-1; 8 positions agree with TRBD1. Germline CDR1 MNHEY, CDR2 SMNVEV (reference sequence). CDR3 length: 16 residues. The V segment lost 0 bases and the J segment 5 bases; nucleotides outside the gene matches: 6. CDR3 bases: TGTGCCAGCAGTTTATCCCCCGGGACAGGCGACAATGAGCAGTTCTTC. It is translated as CASSLSPGTGDNEQFF.

The V and J genes are TRBV5-6 and TRBJ1-4; possible D gene TRBD1, 6 bases. The CDR3 sequence is 17 residues long. Germline V gene lookup returns CDR1 SGHDT and CDR2 YYEEEE. V shed 5 bases and J shed 1 base, with 18 bases lying between them. Written as DNA, the CDR3 is TGTGCCAGCAGTTCGCGCGCGGGGGGCCGAACTAATGAAAAACTGTTTTTT. Translated, it gives CASSSRAGGRTNEKLFF.

The J gene is TRBJ2-7, the V gene TRBV12-3 or TRBV12-4; D may be TRBD1 (6 bases). The CDR3 contains 13 residues. The germline V and J ends were trimmed by 8 bases and 0 bases, with 11 bases remaining between them. CDR3 nucleotides: TGTGCCAGCGCAAGGGGGAGCTCCTACGAGCAGTACTTC. It translates to CASARGSSYEQYF.

This chain links TRBV18 with TRBJ2-3; D remains ambiguous. Germline loops: CDR1 KGHSH, CDR2 LQKENI. The ends were cut back, 1 base at V and 0 bases at J, with 8 bases in the middle. This CDR3 has 15 amino acids. The CDR3 is CASSPRQASTDTQYF. In DNA form, the CDR3 reads TGTGCCAGCTCACCACGTCAGGCTAGCACAGATACGCAGTATTTT.

The chain carries TRBV4-3 and TRBJ1-2; D is possibly TRBD1 (6 bases). The germline gives CDR1 LGHNA, CDR2 YSLEER. The CDR3 contains 13 residues. Trimming removed 0 bases from V and 8 bases from J, with 10 bases in between. The CDR3 DNA is TGCGCCAGCAGCCAAGACCCAGGGGAAGGCTACACCTTC. It specifies CASSQDPGEGYTF.

This clone was found once. The rearrangement joins TRBV5-1 to TRBJ1-2; 7 nucleotides align to TRBD1. V dropped 4 bases and J dropped 1; count of bases not matched to a gene: 10. The CDR3 runs to 16 residues. CDR1 SGHRS and CDR2 YFSETQ come from the germline V gene. The CDR3 here is CASSEARDSFNYGYTF. In DNA, the CDR3 is TGCGCCAGCAGCGAAGCCCGGGACAGTTTTAACTATGGCTACACCTTC.

The V and J genes are TRBV3-1 (or the pseudogene TRBV3-2) and TRBJ2-1, with 9 bases matching TRBD2. Germline CDR1 reads LGHDT; CDR2 reads YNNKEL (reference sequence). V gave up 3 bases and J gave up 6 bases; unmatched junction bases: 9. The CDR3 is made up of 16 amino acids. The DNA for the CDR3 is TGTGCCAGCAGCCAGAGAGGGCTAGCGGGGTTCAATGAGCAGTTCTTC. This sequence encodes CASSQRGLAGFNEQFF.

This rearrangement joins TRBV6-5 to TRBJ1-5; unclear D gene. Germline V gives CDR1 MNHEY, CDR2 SVGAGI. The V gene lost 8 bases and the J gene lost 0 bases, with 8 bases spanning the gap. The length of the CDR3 is 13 residues. This CDR3 reads CASSRYSNQPQHF. CDR3 bases: TGTGCCAGCTCCCGTTATAGCAATCAGCCCCAGCATTTT.

This clone was observed once. The chain recombines TRBV2 with TRBJ2-5; a possible D gene is TRBD1 (6 bases). Trimming shortened V by 6 bases and J by 3 bases, and 17 bases separated the two germline ends. This CDR3 region has 15 residues. The germline V gene encodes CDR1 SNHLY and CDR2 FYNNEI. CDR3 in DNA: TGTGCCAGCAGCGAGCCTGGGGCAGGGGAAGAGACCCAGTACTTC. As protein: CASSEPGAGEETQYF. The whole variable domain, filled in from reference TRBV2 and TRBJ2-5, reads EPEVTQTPSHQVTQMGQEVILRCVPISNHLYFYWYRQILGQKVEFLVSFYNNEISEKSEIFDDQFSVERPDGSNFTLKIRSTKLEDSAMYFCASSEPGAGEETQYFGPGTRLLVL.

The rearrangement links TRBV5-4 to TRBJ1-2; a weak D match, TRBD1 (6 bases). Germline V lookup: CDR1 SGHNT, CDR2 YYREEE (reference sequence). V lost 5 bases, J lost 3 bases, and 20 bases lay in between. The CDR3 sequence is 16 residues long. DNA of the CDR3: TGTGCCAGCAGTCTTGGGGGGGCCGGGGGATACTATGGCTACACCTTC. This sequence encodes CASSLGGAGGYYGYTF. Looking up the rest from reference TRBV5-4 and TRBJ1-2 gives the full variable domain: ETGVTQSPTHLIKTRGQQVTLRCSSQSGHNTVSWYQQALGQGPQFIFQYYREEENGRGNFPPRFSGLQFPNYSSELNVNALELDDSALYLCASSLGGAGGYYGYTFGSGTRLTVV.